The clone carrying this T cell receptor (beta chain) came up a few times. Its antigen remains unidentified. These data are taken from a study of T cells after yellow fever vaccination. Synthesis of TCR cDNA relied on 5'RACE template switching, which attached a universal primer site and UMIs. TCRdb reprocessed the 5' RACE reads with MiXCR, giving one entry per CDR3 protein. The data show 450,000 to 650,000 distinct CDR3 sequences, approximately 13% seen once. With V trimmed by 3 bases and J by 3 bases, 5 bases remained unmatched. The CDR3 consists of 14 residues. Whole-study results and caveats: Any FACS-sorted repertoire could hold abundant clonotypes that contaminate it from the bulk population.

This TCR came from a man aged 25 to 45 who received the YFV17D yellow fever vaccine. The sample in question was PBMCs, obtained on the day of the yellow fever booster vaccination. This chain uses TRBV23-1 with TRBJ2-7; 7 nucleotides align to TRBD1. TRBV23-1 qualifies as an ORF whose function is uncertain. The CDR3 nucleotides are TGCGCCAGCAGTCATCGGGACAGACGCTACGAGCAGTACTTC. Encoded protein: CASSHRDRRYEQYF.